The T cell receptor (beta chain) described here comes from a study of beta chain features in type 1 diabetes. Each donor gave one heparinised blood draw averaging about 100 mL. Stem cell-like memory, regulatory, central memory and naive CD4+ cells were sorted via CD45RO/CCR7/CD25/CD127/CD95/CD27. Expressed TCRB transcripts were sequenced, since all the RNA that had been isolated was reverse transcribed. Clones were sequenced by immunoSEQ multiplex PCR, and TCRdb holds only the in-frame ones, with some missing. The sample carries a few hundred thousand clones, roughly a tenth recorded once. Findings and limits, study-wide: Type 1 diabetes patients had VDJ junctions that carried fewer insertions and more deletions. Shortening of TCRB CDR3s, moderate but significant, appeared in all four CD4+ subsets of Type 1 diabetes patients.

This CDR3 contains 13 residues. Germline assignment: CDR1 SEHNR and CDR2 FQNEAQ (reference sequence). V lost 11 bases and J lost 0, with 12 bases in between. In this sample, this clone turned up a few times. No antigen is known for it. The rearrangement joins TRBV7-9 to TRBJ2-3, with D unclear. This clonotype originated in a man aged 30 to 45 with type 1 diabetes. Sequencing input: central memory CD4+ T cells from blood. The CDR3: CAYGTPSTDTQYF. The CDR3 DNA reads TGTGCCTACGGAACACCGAGCACAGATACGCAGTATTTT. The full variable domain, with the rest looked up from reference TRBV7-9 and TRBJ2-3, is DTGVSQNPRHKITKRGQNVTFRCDPISEHNRLYWYRQTLGQGPEFLTYFQNEAQLEKSRLLSDRFSAERPKGSFSTLEIQRTEQGDSAMYLCAYGTPSTDTQYFGPGTRLTVL.